Following are 26 T cell receptor beta chains from one sample sequenced in a study of cytomegalovirus exposure and HLA in healthy donors. With 60 Vbeta and 13 Jbeta primers, the PCR was carried out. The assay was immunoSEQ multiplex PCR, and TCRdb's table has in-frame clones only and misses some. The table lists some 120,000 clones, more than 70% of them singletons. Material for sequencing was PBMCs. The receptors derive from a human donor in good health.

The chain carries TRBV14 and TRBJ1-1; the D gene is possibly TRBD1 (6 bases). The CDR3 is made up of 13 amino acids. V shed 5 bases and J shed 1 base, with 8 bases lying between them. CDR1 and CDR2 from the germline V gene are SGHDN and FVKESK. CDR3 coding DNA: TGTGCCAGCAGCTGGACAGCGAACACTGAAGCTTTCTTT. Its protein is CASSWTANTEAFF. Full variable domain (missing parts from reference TRBV14 and TRBJ1-1): EAGVTQFPSHSVIEKGQTVTLRCDPISGHDNLYWYRRVMGKEIKFLLHFVKESKQDESGMPNNRFLAERTGGTYSTLKVQPAELEDSGVYFCASSWTANTEAFFGQGTRLTVV.

The rearrangement joins TRBV27 to TRBJ2-3, with D uncertain. The CDR3 has 13 amino acids. Trimming cost V 2 bases and J 3 bases, with 6 bases left between them. Germline V gives CDR1 MNHEY, CDR2 SMNVEV (reference sequence). The DNA of the CDR3 is TGTGCCAGCAGTTTAAGCTATACAGATACGCAGTATTTT. Its protein is CASSLSYTDTQYF.

The chain recombines TRBV6-1 with TRBJ1-2, with a weak D call TRBD1 (5 bases). V was shortened by 6 bases and J by 4 bases, with 15 bases between the two germline ends. CDR1 and CDR2 (germline): MNHNS, SASEGT. The CDR3 sequence is 14 residues long. The CDR3 reads CASSPLNRTYGYTF. For the CDR3, the DNA is TGTGCCAGCAGCCCCCTAAACAGGACCTATGGCTACACCTTC.

The CDR3 region has the DNA TGTGCCAGCAGCTTAGTCCCTGGACAGGGGTCCACCGGGGAGCTGTTTTTT. Its translation is CASSLVPGQGSTGELFF. This sequence joins TRBV7-2 and TRBJ2-2, with 9 bases aligning to TRBD1. This CDR3 comprises 17 residues. CDR1 SGHTA and CDR2 FQGNSA come from the germline V gene. The J segment lost 4 bases and the V segment lost 1 base, leaving 7 bases of the junction unmatched.

The CDR3 protein is CASSSTRQYEQYF. The CDR3 nucleotides are TGTGCCAGCAGCTCTACTCGCCAATACGAGCAGTACTTC. The V gene is TRBV11-2, the J gene TRBJ2-7, with D uncertain. Germline CDR1 is SGHAT and CDR2 is FQNNGV. V was pared by 4 bases and J by 4 bases, with 11 bases between. The CDR3 extends over 13 amino acids. The whole variable domain, remainder taken from reference TRBV11-2 and TRBJ2-7, is EAGVAQSPRYKIIEKRQSVAFWCNPISGHATLYWYQQILGQGPKLLIQFQNNGVVDDSQLPKDRFSAERLKGVDSTLKIQPAKLEDSAVYLCASSSTRQYEQYFGPGTRLTVT.

This rearrangement joins TRBV5-1 to TRBJ1-1; 10 nucleotides match TRBD1. The germline V gene has CDR1 SGHRS and CDR2 YFSETQ. The trim removed 0 bases at V and 7 bases at J, leaving 3 bases unmatched. CDR3 length equals 14 residues. The DNA for the CDR3 is TGCGCCAGCAGCTTGGGACAGGGGGCTTTTGAAGCTTTCTTT. Protein product: CASSLGQGAFEAFF.

The chain joins TRBV15 to TRBJ2-5; 7 bases align to TRBD1. Germline V CDR1 and CDR2: LNHNV, YYDKDF (reference sequence). CDR3 length: 18 amino acids. V shed 1 base, J shed 5 bases, and the junction held 16 bases outside the gene matches. CDR3 bases: TGTGCCACCAGCAGAGCTCCTACGTCAGGGGGATATTGGGAGACCCAGTACTTC. Translating it yields CATSRAPTSGGYWETQYF.

This clone was seen only once. The rearrangement links TRBV5-1 to TRBJ1-2, with 8 nucleotides matching TRBD1. CDR3 length equals 14 residues. Germline V lookup: CDR1 SGHRS, CDR2 YFSETQ. Trimming cost V 1 base and J 5 bases; bases outside gene matches: 4. For the CDR3, the DNA is TGCGCCAGCAGCTTGACAACAGGGGGTTATGGCTACACCTTC. This encodes CASSLTTGGYGYTF.

This chain uses TRBV28 with TRBJ2-6; D ambiguous. Per the germline V gene, CDR1 is MDHEN and CDR2 is SYDVKM. Between the trimmed V and J ends, which lost 7 bases and 1 base, there was a span of 14 bases. The CDR3 contains 16 residues. The CDR3 sequence: CASNQPRASGANVLTF. In nucleotides, the CDR3 is TGTGCCAGCAACCAACCTAGAGCATCTGGGGCCAACGTCCTGACTTTC.

This chain uses TRBV5-6 with TRBJ2-5, with TRBD2 matching over 14 bases. V trimming: 3 bases; J trimming: 4 bases; junction bases outside the gene matches: 11. Germline loops: CDR1 SGHDT, CDR2 YYEEEE. The CDR3 consists of 18 residues. CDR3 sequence reads: CASSYTSGLAGGAETQYF. As DNA, the CDR3 is TGTGCCAGCAGCTATACCAGTGGACTAGCGGGGGGTGCAGAGACCCAGTACTTC.

The chain uses TRBV5-1 and TRBJ2-3, with a weak D call TRBD2 (5 bases). Trimming took off 4 bases at V and 0 bases at J, with 15 bases between the two ends. Looked up from germline, CDR1 is SGHRS and CDR2 is YFSETQ. This CDR3 is 16 amino acids long. The CDR3 DNA reads TGCGCCAGCAGCGCTGGAGCGGCCTCTAGCACAGATACGCAGTATTTT. Protein sequence: CASSAGAASSTDTQYF.

The chain has TRBV9 and TRBJ2-7; the match to TRBD2 covers 7 bases. J was trimmed by 5 bases and V by 0 bases; bases with no gene match: 8. There are 15 residues in the CDR3. Germline V CDR1 and CDR2: SGDLS, YYNGEE. The CDR3 nucleotides are TGTGCCAGCAGCGTAGGGGGAGGGGATGTGGACGAGCAGTACTTC. Protein sequence: CASSVGGGDVDEQYF.

This chain uses TRBV9 with TRBJ1-1, with 7 positions matching TRBD1. The CDR3 spans 12 residues. The ends lost 10 bases at V and 0 bases at J; junction bases unmatched: 3. CDR1 is SGDLS and CDR2 is YYNGEE in the germline V gene. The CDR3 nucleotides are TGTGCCTCAGGGGGGCTGAACACTGAAGCTTTCTTT. The encoded protein is CASGGLNTEAFF.

V and J are TRBV5-6 and TRBJ1-1; no definite D call. This CDR3 spans 12 amino acids. The V end lost 3 bases, the J end lost 4 bases, and 7 bases lay between the germline ends. Germline V gene sequence: CDR1 SGHDT, CDR2 YYEEEE. The CDR3 DNA reads TGTGCCAGCAGCTCGGAGGGCACTGAAGCTTTCTTT. This codes for CASSSEGTEAFF.

The V and J genes are TRBV7-9 and TRBJ1-4; tentatively, D is TRBD1 (6 bases). Germline CDR1 is SEHNR and CDR2 is FQNEAQ (reference sequence). The length of the CDR3 is 14 residues. The V and J ends lost 4 bases and 8 bases respectively, with 14 bases between them. This CDR3 reads CASSSTGLYEKLFF. In nucleotides, the CDR3 is TGTGCCAGCAGCTCGACAGGTTTATACGAAAAACTGTTTTTT.

This sequence joins TRBV2 and TRBJ2-1; D may be TRBD1 (5 bases). Germline CDR1 SNHLY, CDR2 FYNNEI. CDR3 length equals 14 residues. Trimming cost V 6 bases and J 4 bases, with 13 bases left between them. CDR3 DNA: TGTGCCAGCAGAGGAGCGACAGCTTACAATGAGCAGTTCTTC. Its translation: CASRGATAYNEQFF. The variable domain in full, with the rest retrieved from reference TRBV2 and TRBJ2-1, is EPEVTQTPSHQVTQMGQEVILRCVPISNHLYFYWYRQILGQKVEFLVSFYNNEISEKSEIFDDQFSVERPDGSNFTLKIRSTKLEDSAMYFCASRGATAYNEQFFGPGTRLTVL.

The chain uses TRBV5-1 and TRBJ1-2, with a possible D match to TRBD1 (6 bases). Trimming took 0 bases from V and 3 from J, leaving 12 bases between them. The CDR3 covers 15 residues. Germline V gives CDR1 SGHRS, CDR2 YFSETQ. CDR3 amino acids: CASSLDRAEDYGYTF. The CDR3 coding sequence is TGCGCCAGCAGCTTGGACAGGGCGGAGGACTATGGCTACACCTTC.

The V call is TRBV14, the J call TRBJ2-7, with no clear D. Trimming shortened V by 3 bases and J by 4 bases, and 10 bases separated the two germline ends. CDR3 length: 13 amino acids. Germline-derived CDR1 and CDR2 are SGHDN and FVKESK. The CDR3 nucleotides are TGTGCCAGCAGCCATCGCCAGGCTTACGAGCAGTACTTC. It encodes CASSHRQAYEQYF.

The V gene is TRBV6-4, the J gene TRBJ1-5; 8 nucleotides agree with TRBD1. V lost 6 bases, J lost 0 bases, and 10 bases stayed unmatched. The CDR3 is made up of 17 amino acids. The germline gives CDR1 MRHNA, CDR2 SNTAGT. CDR3: CASSDQGAKLSNQPQHF. The CDR3 bases are TGTGCCAGCAGCGATCAGGGGGCGAAACTTAGCAATCAGCCCCAGCATTTT.

Concerning this clone itself: Different DNA sequences within this sample yield the same CDR3. The chain joins TRBV4-1 to TRBJ1-1, with TRBD1 identical over 10 bases. After removal of 0 bases from V and 5 bases from J, the junction contained 3 bases not matched to a gene. The length of the CDR3 is 15 residues. Germline-derived CDR1 and CDR2 are MGHRA and YSYEKL. CDR3 sequence reads: CASSQEGTGETEAFF. CDR3 coding DNA: TGCGCCAGCAGCCAAGAGGGGACAGGGGAAACTGAAGCTTTCTTT.

The rearrangement links TRBV14 to TRBJ2-7; TRBD1 is a possible D gene (6 bases). Between the trimmed V and J ends, which lost 1 base and 3 bases, there was a span of 13 bases. The CDR3 is 15 residues long. Per the germline V gene, CDR1 is SGHDN and CDR2 is FVKESK. The CDR3 sequence is CASSQGTEVYYEQYF. The CDR3 DNA sequence: TGTGCCAGCAGCCAAGGGACAGAGGTCTACTACGAGCAGTACTTC.

CDR3 amino acids: CASTPDGRGIGIGYTF. CDR3 sequence (DNA): TGCGCCAGCACCCCGGACGGCAGGGGCATTGGCATTGGCTACACCTTC. The chain employs TRBV23-1 and TRBJ1-2; possible D gene TRBD1, 6 bases. TRBV23-1 is sorted into the ORF group, with uncertain function. CDR3 length equals 16 residues. Trimming removed 7 bases at V and 7 bases at J, with 25 bases between.

The V call is TRBV27, the J call TRBJ1-2, with D uncertain. The V gene's germline CDR1 is MNHEY and CDR2 SMNVEV (reference sequence). The CDR3 is made up of 13 amino acids. V shed 0 bases and J shed 3 bases, with 5 bases lying between them. CDR3: CASSLSSYYGYTF. CDR3 in DNA: TGTGCCAGCAGTTTATCCTCTTACTATGGCTACACCTTC.

This chain joins TRBV4-3 and TRBJ1-3; D ambiguous. Germline V gives CDR1 LGHNA, CDR2 YSLEER. The CDR3 is made up of 13 amino acids. V lost 4 bases, J lost 1 base, and 5 bases lay in between. For the CDR3, the DNA is TGCGCCAGCAGCCTCCTGTCTGGAAACACCATATATTTT. It specifies CASSLLSGNTIYF.

The chain has TRBV5-4 and TRBJ2-7, with 12 bases fitting TRBD2. In germline, CDR1 is SGHNT, CDR2 YYREEE (reference sequence). Trimming removed 3 bases from V and 2 bases from J; junction bases left unmatched: 3. The CDR3 is made up of 15 amino acids. CDR3 residues: CASSSGLAGPYEQYF. For the CDR3, the DNA is TGTGCCAGCAGCTCTGGACTAGCGGGGCCCTACGAGCAGTACTTC.

The CDR3 loop reads CASSFPGVETQYF. CDR3 nucleotide sequence: TGCGCCAGCAGCTTTCCCGGGGTAGAGACCCAGTACTTC. The chain employs TRBV5-1 and TRBJ2-5, with D possibly being TRBD2 (5 bases). V was cut by 2 bases and J by 4 bases, with 9 bases left in between. The CDR3 has 13 residues. Germline assignment: CDR1 SGHRS and CDR2 YFSETQ.